These 13 T cell receptor beta chains came from one sample sequenced in a study of early T cells in non-severe SARS-CoV-2 infection. TCRdb reprocessed the 5' RACE reads via MiXCR and lists one record per CDR3 protein. This sample has fewer than 95,000 distinct CDR3 sequences, with roughly 15% found just once. The material sequenced was whole blood, taken at baseline. All receptors derive from an adult who was a healthcare worker with PCR-confirmed SARS-CoV-2 infection or an uninfected control (not recorded which).

J is TRBJ1-2 and V is TRBV6-6; 8 nucleotides agree with TRBD1. Germline-derived CDR1 and CDR2 are MNHNY and SVGAGI (reference sequence). CDR3 length equals 12 residues. J gave up 5 bases and V 7 bases, and 3 bases lay outside the gene matches. Here the CDR3 DNA reads TGTGCCAGCAATGACAGGGGTTATGGCTACACCTTC. Protein sequence: CASNDRGYGYTF.

This clonotype came up a few times. The chain employs TRBV7-9 and TRBJ2-1; TRBD2 matches at 8 bases. Germline CDR1 and CDR2: SEHNR and FQNEAQ (reference sequence). The CDR3 is made up of 15 amino acids. The ends lost 7 bases at V and 7 bases at J; junction bases unmatched: 12. For the CDR3, the DNA is TGTGCCAGCATACGAGCGGGAGTTCGTGGGAATGAGCAGTTCTTC. Amino acids: CASIRAGVRGNEQFF.

This clonotype was detected ten times or more. This chain joins TRBV12-3 or TRBV12-4 and TRBJ2-3, with D perhaps matching TRBD2 (6 bases). This CDR3 contains 14 residues. V lost 5 bases to trimming and J lost 1 base, with 10 bases between them. The CDR3 sequence is CASSLGTRTDTQYF. The CDR3 DNA reads as TGTGCCAGCAGTCTCGGGACTCGCACAGATACGCAGTATTTT.

This clonotype was counted only a few times. This chain links TRBV7-2 with TRBJ2-3, with D perhaps matching TRBD1 (5 bases). Trimming shortened V by 5 bases and J by 0 bases, and 15 bases separated the two germline ends. Germline V gene lookup returns CDR1 SGHTA and CDR2 FQGNSA. The CDR3 sequence is 16 residues long. CDR3 sequence: CASSPIGELSTDTQYF. CDR3 coding DNA: TGTGCCAGCAGCCCTATAGGGGAATTAAGCACAGATACGCAGTATTTT.

This clonotype showed up many times. The genes are TRBV11-2 and TRBJ2-7; either TRBD1 or TRBD2 may fit D (5 bases each). CDR1 and CDR2 from the germline V gene are SGHAT and FQNNGV. Trimming removed 9 bases from V and 4 bases from J, with 10 bases in between. CDR3 length: 11 residues. CDR3 protein: CASRGEYEQYF. Written as DNA, the CDR3 is TGTGCCAGTCGAGGGGAATACGAGCAGTACTTC.

This clonotype was observed a few times. This chain links TRBV5-4 with TRBJ2-5; the match to TRBD2 covers 8 bases. Germline CDR1 reads SGHNT; CDR2 reads YYREEE (reference sequence). CDR3 size: 15 residues. V gave up 4 bases and J gave up 4 bases; unmatched junction bases: 9. The CDR3 region is CASSPNPSGRETQYF. DNA for the CDR3: TGTGCCAGCAGCCCAAACCCAAGCGGGAGAGAGACCCAGTACTTC.

The chain has TRBV7-9 and TRBJ2-7, with a tentative D call TRBD2 (6 bases). The germline V gene has CDR1 SEHNR and CDR2 FQNEAQ (reference sequence). The length of the CDR3 is 15 residues. The V and J ends lost 5 bases and 6 bases respectively, with 20 bases between them. CDR3 protein: CASSPGTGGKVEQYF. Here the CDR3 DNA reads TGTGCCAGCAGCCCCGGGACCGGGGGAAAGGTCGAGCAGTACTTC.

The rearrangement joins TRBV29-1 to TRBJ2-1; TRBD2 is a possible D gene (5 bases). There are 13 residues in the CDR3. V was pared by 7 bases and J by 6 bases, with 16 bases between. Germline-derived CDR1 and CDR2 are SQVTM and ANQGSEA. CDR3 nucleotide sequence: TGCAGCGCTAACTCGGACGGGGTCAATGAGCAGTTCTTC. The encoded protein is CSANSDGVNEQFF.

In its sample, this clonotype was seen a few times. This chain connects TRBV4-3 to TRBJ2-7; 7 nucleotides align to TRBD2. V dropped 0 bases and J dropped 2; count of bases not matched to a gene: 4. Germline V lookup: CDR1 LGHNA, CDR2 YSLEER. The CDR3 extends over 15 amino acids. CDR3 nucleotide sequence: TGCGCCAGCAGCCAAGATGGGAGCGGGACCTACGAGCAGTACTTC. It yields the protein CASSQDGSGTYEQYF.

The sample holds a few counts of this clonotype. The rearrangement uses TRBV3-1 and TRBJ1-1; no definite D call. The V and J ends lost 4 bases and 5 bases respectively, with 14 bases between them. CDR1 is LGHDT and CDR2 is YNNKEL in the germline V gene (reference sequence). This CDR3 is built from 14 residues. CDR3 sequence: CASSPRTTGTEAFF. DNA for the CDR3: TGTGCCAGCAGCCCGAGGACCACCGGGACTGAAGCTTTCTTT.

This clonotype was picked up many times. The V gene is TRBV20-1, the J gene TRBJ2-7; a weak D match, TRBD1 (6 bases). Between the trimmed V and J ends, which lost 7 bases and 5 bases, there was a span of 15 bases. This CDR3 spans 12 amino acids. Germline lookup yields CDR1 DFQATT and CDR2 SNEGSKA (reference sequence). The CDR3 nucleotides are TGCAGTGTCGGGACATTTCTCCACGAGCAGTACTTC. Translation: CSVGTFLHEQYF.

The table lists this clonotype with a few counts. The chain joins TRBV2 to TRBJ1-4; D uncertain. Germline-derived CDR1 and CDR2 are SNHLY and FYNNEI. The CDR3 is 13 residues long. Trimming pared 5 bases from V and 5 bases from J, leaving 9 bases between. The CDR3 sequence is CASSSGKNEKLFF. Written as DNA, the CDR3 is TGTGCCAGCAGTTCGGGGAAGAATGAAAAACTGTTTTTT.

This clonotype was observed a handful of times. The chain employs TRBV6-5 and TRBJ2-5; maybe TRBD1 (5 bases). Germline lookup yields CDR1 MNHEY and CDR2 SVGAGI. This CDR3 region has 13 residues. Trimming shortened V by 4 bases and J by 2 bases, and 8 bases separated the two germline ends. The CDR3, as DNA: TGTGCCAGCAGTTGGGGCCGGCAAGAGACCCAGTACTTC. This encodes CASSWGRQETQYF.